A selection of T cell receptor beta chains follows, all from one sample in a study of T cell repertoires in cytomegalovirus infection. TCRdb itself ran the reads through MiXCR, one entry per CDR3 protein. The sample has roughly 68,000 distinct CDR3 sequences; 22% are singletons. Antigens of these TCRs are unknown. The sequenced sample was PBMCs, sequenced either directly or after in vitro stimulation (not recorded which). These receptors were collected from a human donor in good health (CMV status not recorded). Some clones in this sample may be carry-over from other donors' samples. CDR3s include the opening cysteine and the closing phenylalanine or tryptophan. A D gene is named only where the DNA matches it firmly. Clone size is stated in some rows and not others, as once, few, many or a class when expanded.

V gene	J gene	D gene	clone size	CDR3 protein	CDR3 DNA
TRBV5-5	TRBJ2-7	TRBD2	many	CASSLWGQGAGEQYF	TGTGCCAGCAGCTTGTGGGGCCAGGGAGCGGGGGAGCAGTACTTC
TRBV13	TRBJ1-1	.	few	CASSLGGFEAFF	TGTGCCAGCAGCTTAGGAGGGTTCGAAGCTTTCTTT
TRBV5-6	TRBJ2-1	TRBD2	.	CASSPEGLAGVKVQFF	TGTGCCAGCAGCCCCGAAGGACTAGCGGGAGTGAAGGTGCAGTTCTTC
TRBV7-9	TRBJ2-2	TRBD1	.	CASSSQGTGELFF	TGTGCCAGCAGCTCACAGGGGACCGGGGAGCTGTTTTTT
TRBV11-3	TRBJ2-7	.	.	CASSLPPGNEQYF	TGTGCCAGCAGCTTACCCCCAGGGAACGAGCAGTACTTC
TRBV6-5	TRBJ2-5	TRBD2	.	CASSHGGTSGQETQYF	TGTGCCAGCAGTCACGGGGGGACTAGCGGGCAAGAGACCCAGTACTTC
TRBV6-6	TRBJ1-6	TRBD1	.	CASSYTGALSNSPLHF	TGTGCCAGCAGTTATACAGGGGCTTTAAGTAATTCACCCCTCCACTTT
TRBV6-2/TRBV6-3	TRBJ2-2	.	.	CASSYPPGELFF	TGTGCCAGCAGTTACCCTCCCGGGGAGCTGTTTTTT
TRBV7-9	TRBJ2-1	TRBD1	.	CASSPQGAPYDEQFF	TGTGCCAGCAGCCCACAGGGGGCCCCTTACGATGAGCAGTTCTTC
TRBV4-2	TRBJ1-2	.	.	CASSQGVGVTYGYTF	TGTGCCAGCAGCCAAGGCGTAGGGGTTACCTATGGCTACACCTTC
TRBV7-2	TRBJ2-7	.	many	CASSRGGNYEQYF	TGTGCCAGCAGTCGGGGAGGCAACTACGAGCAGTACTTC
TRBV6-6	TRBJ2-7	TRBD2	.	CASSYPLAGVYEQYF	TGTGCCAGCAGTTACCCACTAGCGGGCGTCTACGAGCAGTACTTC
TRBV5-4	TRBJ1-2	.	.	CASSLELQAGHGYTF	TGTGCCAGCAGCTTGGAGCTCCAGGCGGGCCATGGCTACACCTTC
TRBV27	TRBJ2-1	.	few	CASSRGGSYNEQFF	TGTGCCAGCAGTCGGGGAGGCTCCTACAATGAGCAGTTCTTC
TRBV10-3	TRBJ2-1	.	.	CAISESPNTYNEQFF	TGTGCCATCAGTGAGAGTCCCAATACATACAATGAGCAGTTCTTC
TRBV20-1	TRBJ2-7	TRBD2	.	CSARGTSGSYEQYF	TGCAGTGCTAGAGGGACTAGCGGATCCTACGAGCAGTACTTC
TRBV11-2	TRBJ2-2	.	few	CASSPFGGRGTGELFF	TGTGCCAGCAGCCCGTTCGGCGGGCGAGGAACCGGGGAGCTGTTTTTT
TRBV20-1	TRBJ1-1	.	few	CSARGVGTNTEAFF	TGCAGTGCTAGAGGTGTGGGGACGAACACTGAAGCTTTCTTT
TRBV2	TRBJ1-2	.	few	CASRPDSTGEAYTF	TGTGCCAGCAGACCCGACAGTACGGGAGAAGCCTACACCTTC
TRBV10-2	TRBJ1-1	.	.	CASRGGGTGLAFF	TGCGCCAGCAGGGGGGGGGGGACGGGCCTCGCTTTCTTT
TRBV7-2	TRBJ2-3	.	few	CASSSYLDTDTQYF	TGTGCCAGCAGCTCCTATCTCGACACAGATACGCAGTATTTT
TRBV19	TRBJ1-1	.	few	CASSPLPLLGGTEAFF	TGTGCCAGTAGTCCCCTACCCCTATTGGGGGGCACTGAAGCTTTCTTT
TRBV7-2	TRBJ1-1	.	many	CASSADRIGAFF	TGTGCCAGCAGCGCTGACAGGATAGGAGCTTTCTTT
TRBV6-6	TRBJ2-3	TRBD2	.	CASSYSSSAGETDTQYF	TGTGCCAGCAGTTACTCGTCTTCAGCGGGGGAAACAGATACGCAGTATTTT
TRBV20-1	TRBJ2-6	.	.	CSAEGGVGANVLTF	TGCAGTGCTGAGGGAGGTGTAGGGGCCAACGTCCTGACTTTC
TRBV28	TRBJ2-4	.	.	CASSWSDSLAKNIQYF	TGTGCCAGCAGTTGGAGTGATTCTTTGGCCAAAAACATTCAGTACTTC
TRBV7-9	TRBJ2-2	.	few	CASSLEGGTGELFF	TGTGCCAGCAGCTTAGAAGGGGGAACCGGGGAGCTGTTTTTT
TRBV7-2	TRBJ2-1	.	few	CASSLGAAVRNHEQFF	TGTGCCAGCAGCTTAGGAGCGGCAGTAAGAAACCATGAGCAGTTCTTC
TRBV6-2/TRBV6-3	TRBJ1-2	.	many	CASSYSIGTDGYTF	TGTGCCAGCAGTTACTCGATAGGGACGGATGGCTACACCTTC
TRBV4-1	TRBJ2-1	TRBD2	.	CASSQDLAGGPYNEQFF	TGCGCCAGCAGCCAAGACCTAGCGGGAGGGCCCTACAATGAGCAGTTCTTC
TRBV7-2	TRBJ2-3	.	many	CASSLGGPYTDTQYF	TGTGCCAGCAGCTTAGGTGGGCCCTACACAGATACGCAGTATTTT
TRBV20-1	TRBJ2-5	TRBD2	.	CSAGLAQETQYF	TGCAGTGCCGGACTAGCGCAGGAGACCCAGTACTTC